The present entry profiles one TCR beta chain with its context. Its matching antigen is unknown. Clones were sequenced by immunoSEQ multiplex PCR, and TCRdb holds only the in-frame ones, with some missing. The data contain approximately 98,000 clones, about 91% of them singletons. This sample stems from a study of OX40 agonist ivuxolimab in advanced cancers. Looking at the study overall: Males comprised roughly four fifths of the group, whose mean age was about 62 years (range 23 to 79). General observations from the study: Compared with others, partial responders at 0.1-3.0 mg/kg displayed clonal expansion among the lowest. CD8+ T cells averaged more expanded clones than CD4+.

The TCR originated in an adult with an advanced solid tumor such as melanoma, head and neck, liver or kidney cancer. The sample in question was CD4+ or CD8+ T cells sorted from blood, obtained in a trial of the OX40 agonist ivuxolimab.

The CDR3 bases are TGTGCCAGCAGCACGGGAGGGCGTACCGGGGAGCTGTTTTTT. Encoded protein: CASSTGGRTGELFF. The chain is built from TRBV7-9 and TRBJ2-2; TRBD2 matches at 8 bases. Trimming at V came to 5 bases and at J to 5 bases, leaving 4 bases not matched to a gene. The CDR3 is 14 residues long. Germline CDR1 and CDR2: SEHNR and FQNEAQ (reference sequence).